These 12 T cell receptor beta chains came from one sample sequenced in a study of T cell responses to AZD1222 COVID-19 vaccine. Assay: immunoSEQ multiplex PCR; the TCRdb copy retains only in-frame clones and omits some. The sample lists more than 100,000 clones; around 91% were seen once. The material was peripheral blood, obtained on day 0 of AZD1222 vaccination. These receptors were collected from an adult in good health.

The rearrangement joins TRBV28 to TRBJ2-6; D is unresolved. Germline-derived CDR1 and CDR2 are MDHEN and SYDVKM. CDR3 length equals 14 residues. V lost 6 bases to trimming and J lost 2 bases, with 8 bases between them. The CDR3: CASRPAPGANVLTF. CDR3 in DNA: TGTGCCAGCAGACCCGCTCCTGGGGCCAACGTCCTGACTTTC.

This chain links TRBV18 with TRBJ2-7, with a possible D match to TRBD2 (5 bases). This CDR3 is 13 amino acids long. Trimming removed 2 bases at V and 7 bases at J, with 12 bases between. Germline V gene sequence: CDR1 KGHSH, CDR2 LQKENI. CDR3 region: CASSPAGKKEQYF. Here the CDR3 DNA reads TGTGCCAGCTCACCAGCCGGGAAAAAAGAGCAGTACTTC.

J is TRBJ2-5 and V is TRBV27; 9 nucleotides agree with TRBD2. The CDR3 runs 17 residues. CDR1 is MNHEY and CDR2 is SMNVEV in the germline V gene (reference sequence). J lost 4 bases, V lost 3 bases, and 12 bases had no gene match. DNA for the CDR3: TGTGCCAGCAGTTTCGCCCTCCGCGGGGGGGTATTAGAGACCCAGTACTTC. Protein product: CASSFALRGGVLETQYF.

This chain uses TRBV28 with TRBJ2-7, with 10 bases lining up with TRBD1. Per the germline V gene, CDR1 is MDHEN and CDR2 is SYDVKM. This CDR3 comprises 13 residues. Trimming cost V 10 bases and J 9 bases; bases outside gene matches: 12. The CDR3 coding sequence is TGTGCCACGACGACAGGGGGCCCCTCACGGCAGTACTTC. It codes for CATTTGGPSRQYF. Complete variable domain (other parts from reference TRBV28 and TRBJ2-7): DVKVTQSSRYLVKRTGEKVFLECVQDMDHENMFWYRQDPGLGLRLIYFSYDVKMKEKGDIPEGYSVSREKKERFSLILESASTNQTSMYLCATTTGGPSRQYFGPGTRLTVT.

The chain joins TRBV28 to TRBJ1-6; tentatively, D is TRBD1 (5 bases). Germline V gene lookup returns CDR1 MDHEN and CDR2 SYDVKM. CDR3 length equals 15 residues. Trimming left V 6 bases short and J 7 bases short, with 16 bases between. CDR3 coding DNA: TGTGCCAGCAGGACCTCCGGGACGACGAATTCACCCCTCCACTTT. Its protein product is CASRTSGTTNSPLHF.

The chain's CDR3 is CASSPGQGRSDTQYF. CDR3 nucleotides: TGTGCCAGCTCACCGGGACAGGGGCGTTCGGATACGCAGTATTTT. V is TRBV18 and J is TRBJ2-3, with 10 bases that match TRBD1. CDR1 is KGHSH and CDR2 is LQKENI in the germline V gene. The length of the CDR3 is 15 residues. Germline trimming cut 3 bases from V and 6 bases from J; bases unmatched to any gene: 6.

The gene calls are TRBV4-3 and TRBJ2-3, with D uncertain. There are 15 residues in the CDR3. Germline V gene data show CDR1 as LGHNA and CDR2 as YSLEER. The V end lost 1 base, the J end lost 1 base, and 9 bases lay between the germline ends. The CDR3 sequence is CASSQGISGTDTQYF. CDR3 in DNA: TGCGCCAGCAGCCAAGGGATAAGCGGCACAGATACGCAGTATTTT.

The J gene is TRBJ2-5, the V gene TRBV7-2, with 10 nucleotides matching TRBD1. The CDR3 has 14 residues. Losses at the gene ends were 0 bases for V and 5 bases for J; bases not matched to a gene: 0. Germline V gene lookup returns CDR1 SGHTA and CDR2 FQGNSA. In nucleotides, the CDR3 is TGTGCCAGCAGCTTAGCGGGACAGGGGGAGACCCAGTACTTC. Translating gives CASSLAGQGETQYF. Supplemented by reference TRBV7-2 and TRBJ2-5, the full variable domain reads GAGVSQSPSNKVTEKGKDVELRCDPISGHTALYWYRQSLGQGLEFLIYFQGNSAPDKSGLPSDRFSAERTGGSVSTLTIQRTQQEDSAVYLCASSLAGQGETQYFGPGTRLLVL.

The chain carries TRBV9 and TRBJ1-3; a weak D match, TRBD1 (6 bases). The germline V gene has CDR1 SGDLS and CDR2 YYNGEE. V lost 4 bases and J lost 4, with 15 bases in between. This CDR3 has 15 amino acids. CDR3 DNA: TGTGCCAGCAGCTCCGGACAGTCGCCGGGAAACACCATATATTTT. Protein: CASSSGQSPGNTIYF. Filled out from reference TRBV9 and TRBJ1-3, the complete variable domain reads DSGVTQTPKHLITATGQRVTLRCSPRSGDLSVYWYQQSLDQGLQFLIQYYNGEERAKGNILERFSAQQFPDLHSELNLSSLELGDSALYFCASSSGQSPGNTIYFGEGSWLTVV.

CDR3 coding DNA: TGTGCCAGCAGCGTAGAGGCGTACAATGAGCAGTTCTTC. It specifies CASSVEAYNEQFF. The chain links TRBV9 to TRBJ2-1; D ambiguous. The CDR3 runs to 13 residues. Germline V gene sequence: CDR1 SGDLS, CDR2 YYNGEE. V was clipped by 0 bases and J by 4 bases, with 5 bases between them.

CDR3 DNA sequence: TGTGCCAGCAGTTTGACAGGAACCTCCTACGAGCAGTACTTC. This gives the protein CASSLTGTSYEQYF. The chain uses TRBV27 and TRBJ2-7, with a possible D match to TRBD1 (6 bases). Trimming took 3 bases from V and 0 from J, leaving 9 bases between them. Germline lookup yields CDR1 MNHEY and CDR2 SMNVEV (reference sequence). This CDR3 is built from 14 residues.

The V gene is TRBV19, the J gene TRBJ2-5, with TRBD2 matching over 14 bases. Germline assignment: CDR1 LNHDA and CDR2 SQIVND (reference sequence). V was clipped by 4 bases and J by 5 bases; unmatched bases: 12. This CDR3 has 18 residues. The CDR3 spells CASSTTKGLAGARETQYF. The CDR3 DNA sequence: TGTGCCAGTAGTACTACCAAGGGACTAGCGGGAGCTCGGGAGACCCAGTACTTC.